The 3 T cell receptor beta chains listed next were all sequenced from one sample in a study of T cell responses to AZD1222 COVID-19 vaccine. Method: immunoSEQ multiplex PCR; TCRdb's copy keeps in-frame clones and lacks some. The repertoire includes over 150,000 clones, 85% to 90% of them detected once, and approximately 0.5% sits in the top ten. This specimen was peripheral blood, taken on day 0 of AZD1222 vaccination. The receptors shown here come from an adult in good health.

This clone occurred once. The rearrangement uses TRBV5-6 and TRBJ2-5, with D possibly being TRBD1 or TRBD2 (6 bases each). The ends were cut back, 3 bases at V and 5 bases at J, with 20 bases in the middle. The germline CDR1 and CDR2 sequences are SGHDT and YYEEEE. The CDR3 sequence is 16 residues long. The DNA for the CDR3 is TGTGCCAGCAGCTCGGACAGACCACCCAGCGGGGAGACCCAGTACTTC. Encoded protein: CASSSDRPPSGETQYF.

This chain links TRBV30 with TRBJ2-7; 9 bases map to TRBD1. The V segment lost 3 bases and the J segment 3 bases; nucleotides outside the gene matches: 12. CDR3 size: 16 residues. Germline V gene data show CDR1 as GTSNPN and CDR2 as SVGIG (reference sequence). The CDR3 DNA sequence: TGTGCCTGGAGCCCGATGGGACAGGGTAACCTCTACGAGCAGTACTTC. Amino acid sequence: CAWSPMGQGNLYEQYF.

CDR3: CASSISGPVYEQYF. CDR3 sequence (DNA): TGTGCCAGTAGTATATCCGGGCCCGTCTACGAGCAGTACTTC. The rearrangement joins TRBV19 to TRBJ2-7, with D unresolved. CDR3 length: 14 residues. Trimming took 2 bases from V and 3 from J, leaving 11 bases between them. Looked up from germline, CDR1 is LNHDA and CDR2 is SQIVND (reference sequence).